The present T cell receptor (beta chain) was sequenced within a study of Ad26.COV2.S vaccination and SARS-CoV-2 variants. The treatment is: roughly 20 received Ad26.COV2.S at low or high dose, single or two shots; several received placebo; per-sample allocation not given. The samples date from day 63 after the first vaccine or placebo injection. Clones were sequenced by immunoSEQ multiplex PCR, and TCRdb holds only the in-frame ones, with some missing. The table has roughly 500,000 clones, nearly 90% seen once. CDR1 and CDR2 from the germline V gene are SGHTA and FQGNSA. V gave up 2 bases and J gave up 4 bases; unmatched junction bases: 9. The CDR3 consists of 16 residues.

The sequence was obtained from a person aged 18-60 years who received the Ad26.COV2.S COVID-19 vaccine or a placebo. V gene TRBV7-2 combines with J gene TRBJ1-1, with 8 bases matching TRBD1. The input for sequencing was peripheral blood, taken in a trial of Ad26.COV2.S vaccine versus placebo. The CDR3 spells CASSLLRQGSGTEAFF. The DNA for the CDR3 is TGTGCCAGCAGCTTACTACGACAGGGGAGCGGCACTGAAGCTTTCTTT.